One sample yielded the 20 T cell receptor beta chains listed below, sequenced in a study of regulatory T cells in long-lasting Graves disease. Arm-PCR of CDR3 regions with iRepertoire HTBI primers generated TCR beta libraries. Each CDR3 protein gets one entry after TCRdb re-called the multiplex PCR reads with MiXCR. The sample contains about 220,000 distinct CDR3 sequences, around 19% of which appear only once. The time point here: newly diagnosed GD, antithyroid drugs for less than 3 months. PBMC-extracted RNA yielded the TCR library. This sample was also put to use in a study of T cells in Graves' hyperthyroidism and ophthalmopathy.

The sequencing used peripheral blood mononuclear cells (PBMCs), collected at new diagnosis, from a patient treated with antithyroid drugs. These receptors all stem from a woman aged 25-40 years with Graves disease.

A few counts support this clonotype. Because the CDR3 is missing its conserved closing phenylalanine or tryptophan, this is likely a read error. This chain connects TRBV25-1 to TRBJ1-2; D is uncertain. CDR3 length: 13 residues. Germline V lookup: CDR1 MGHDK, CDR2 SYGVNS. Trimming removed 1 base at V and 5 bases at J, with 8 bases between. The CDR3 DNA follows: TGTGCCAGCAGTGAATTTAACAGTTATGGCTACACCGTC. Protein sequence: CASSEFNSYGYTV.

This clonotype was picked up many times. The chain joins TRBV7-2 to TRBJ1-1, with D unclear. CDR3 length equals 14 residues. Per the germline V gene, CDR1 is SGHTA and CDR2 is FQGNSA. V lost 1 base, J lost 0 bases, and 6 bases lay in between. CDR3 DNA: TGTGCCAGCAGCTTAGTGTTTGTGAACACTGAAGCTTTCTTT. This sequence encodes CASSLVFVNTEAFF.

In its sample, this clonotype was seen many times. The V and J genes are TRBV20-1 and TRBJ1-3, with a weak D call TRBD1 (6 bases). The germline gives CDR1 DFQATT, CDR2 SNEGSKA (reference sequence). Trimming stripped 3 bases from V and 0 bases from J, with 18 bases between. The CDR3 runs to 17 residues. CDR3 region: CSASSVTGKISGNTIYF. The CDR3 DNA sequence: TGCAGTGCTAGCTCGGTAACAGGGAAAATCTCTGGAAACACCATATATTTT.

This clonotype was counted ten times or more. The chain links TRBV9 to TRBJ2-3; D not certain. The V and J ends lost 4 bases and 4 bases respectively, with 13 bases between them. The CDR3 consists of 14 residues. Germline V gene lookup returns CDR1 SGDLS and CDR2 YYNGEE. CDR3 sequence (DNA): TGTGCCAGCAGCTTCCCCCCCGAGGCAGATACGCAGTATTTT. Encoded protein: CASSFPPEADTQYF. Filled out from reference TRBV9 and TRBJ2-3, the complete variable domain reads DSGVTQTPKHLITATGQRVTLRCSPRSGDLSVYWYQQSLDQGLQFLIQYYNGEERAKGNILERFSAQQFPDLHSELNLSSLELGDSALYFCASSFPPEADTQYFGPGTRLTVL.

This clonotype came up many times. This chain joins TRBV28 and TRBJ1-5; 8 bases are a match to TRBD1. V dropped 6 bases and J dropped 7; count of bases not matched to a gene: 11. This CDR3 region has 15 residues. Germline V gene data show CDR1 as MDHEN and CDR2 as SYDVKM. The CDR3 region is CASSRSGGAEQPQHF. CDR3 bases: TGTGCCAGCAGCCGCTCAGGGGGCGCCGAACAGCCCCAGCATTTT.

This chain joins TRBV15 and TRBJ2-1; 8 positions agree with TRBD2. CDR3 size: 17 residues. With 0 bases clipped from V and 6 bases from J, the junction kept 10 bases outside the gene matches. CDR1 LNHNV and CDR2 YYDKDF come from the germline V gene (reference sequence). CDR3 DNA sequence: TGTGCCACCAGCAGAGATTGGTTCGGGGGGGCCCCCAATGAGCAGTTCTTC. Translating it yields CATSRDWFGGAPNEQFF.

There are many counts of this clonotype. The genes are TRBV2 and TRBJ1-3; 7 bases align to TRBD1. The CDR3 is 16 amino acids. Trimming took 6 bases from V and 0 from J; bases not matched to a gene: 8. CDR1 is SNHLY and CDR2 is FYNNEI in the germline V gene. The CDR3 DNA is TGTGCCAGCAGAAAGGGGGCAACTAACTCTGGAAACACCATATATTTT. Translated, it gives CASRKGATNSGNTIYF.

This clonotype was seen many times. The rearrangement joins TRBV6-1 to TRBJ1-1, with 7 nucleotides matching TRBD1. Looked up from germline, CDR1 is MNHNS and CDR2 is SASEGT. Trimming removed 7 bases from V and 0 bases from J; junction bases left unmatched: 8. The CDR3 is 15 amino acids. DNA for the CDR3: TGTGCCAGCACCAGGGACAGCTACGTGAACACTGAAGCTTTCTTT. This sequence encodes CASTRDSYVNTEAFF.

CDR3: CASSQRTSGSLYTGELFF. The CDR3 nucleotides are TGCGCCAGCAGCCAGCGGACTAGCGGGAGTTTATACACCGGGGAGCTGTTTTTT. The J gene is TRBJ2-2, the V gene TRBV4-1, with TRBD2 identical over 13 bases. With V trimmed by 3 bases and J by 3 bases, 7 bases remained unmatched. CDR3 size: 18 residues. Germline CDR1 and CDR2: MGHRA and YSYEKL.

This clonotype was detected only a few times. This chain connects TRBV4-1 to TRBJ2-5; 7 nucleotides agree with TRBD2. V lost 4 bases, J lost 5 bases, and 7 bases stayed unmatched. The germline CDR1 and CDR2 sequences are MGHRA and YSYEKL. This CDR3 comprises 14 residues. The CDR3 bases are TGCGCCAGCAGCCCCACGGGGGGTCGGGAGACCCAGTACTTC. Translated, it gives CASSPTGGRETQYF.

CDR3 protein: CASSFGPLTWEYF. The CDR3 region has the DNA TGTGCCAGCAGTTTTGGTCCCTTGACATGGGAGTACTTC. The chain couples TRBV27 to TRBJ2-7; no clear D gene. The CDR3 totals 13 residues. V lost 3 bases to trimming and J lost 11 bases, with 17 bases between them. In germline, CDR1 is MNHEY, CDR2 SMNVEV (reference sequence).

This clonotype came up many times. The CDR3: CASSLGPFYEQYF. CDR3 nucleotide sequence: TGTGCCAGCAGCTTAGGGCCGTTTTACGAGCAGTACTTC. J is TRBJ2-7 and V is TRBV7-2; D not certain. V lost 1 base to trimming and J lost 4 bases, with 8 bases between them. Germline V gene sequence: CDR1 SGHTA, CDR2 FQGNSA. The CDR3 covers 13 residues. The full variable domain, its missing parts supplied by reference TRBV7-2 and TRBJ2-7, is GAGVSQSPSNKVTEKGKDVELRCDPISGHTALYWYRQSLGQGLEFLIYFQGNSAPDKSGLPSDRFSAERTGGSVSTLTIQRTQQEDSAVYLCASSLGPFYEQYFGPGTRLTVT.

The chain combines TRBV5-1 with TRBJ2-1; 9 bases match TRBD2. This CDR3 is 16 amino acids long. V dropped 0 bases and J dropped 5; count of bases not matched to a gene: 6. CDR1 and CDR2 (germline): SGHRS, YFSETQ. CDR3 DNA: TGCGCCAGCAGCTTGGGACTAGCGGCCCTCCACAATGAGCAGTTCTTC. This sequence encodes CASSLGLAALHNEQFF.

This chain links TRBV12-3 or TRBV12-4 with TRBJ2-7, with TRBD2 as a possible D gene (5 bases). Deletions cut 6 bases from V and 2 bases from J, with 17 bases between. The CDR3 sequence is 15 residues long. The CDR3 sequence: CASSPDFTVAYEQYF. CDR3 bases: TGTGCCAGCAGCCCGGACTTTACCGTCGCCTACGAGCAGTACTTC.

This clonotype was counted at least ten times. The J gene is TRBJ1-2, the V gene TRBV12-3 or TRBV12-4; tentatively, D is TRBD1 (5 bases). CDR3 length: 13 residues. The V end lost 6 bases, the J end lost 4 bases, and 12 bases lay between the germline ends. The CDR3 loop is CASRIGTVYGYTF. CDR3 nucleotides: TGTGCCAGCAGAATTGGGACGGTCTATGGCTACACCTTC.

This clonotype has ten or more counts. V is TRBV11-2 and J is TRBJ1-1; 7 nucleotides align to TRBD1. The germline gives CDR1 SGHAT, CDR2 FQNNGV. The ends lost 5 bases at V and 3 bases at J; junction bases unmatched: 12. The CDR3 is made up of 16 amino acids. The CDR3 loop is CASSPGVRQGDTEAFF. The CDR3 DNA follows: TGTGCCAGCAGCCCAGGAGTACGGCAGGGGGACACTGAAGCTTTCTTT.

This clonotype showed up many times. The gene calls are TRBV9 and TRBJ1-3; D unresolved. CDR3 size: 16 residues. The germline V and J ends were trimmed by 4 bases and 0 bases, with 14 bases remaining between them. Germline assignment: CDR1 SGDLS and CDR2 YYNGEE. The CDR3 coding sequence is TGTGCCAGCAGCTCTCGGACGGCGAGCTCTGGAAACACCATATATTTT. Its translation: CASSSRTASSGNTIYF.

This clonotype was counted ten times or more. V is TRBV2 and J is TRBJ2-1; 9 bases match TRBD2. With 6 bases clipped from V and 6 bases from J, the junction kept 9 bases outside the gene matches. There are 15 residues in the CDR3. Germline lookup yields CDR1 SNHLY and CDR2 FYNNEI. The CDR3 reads CASSLSGRIRNEQFF. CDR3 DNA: TGTGCCAGCAGCTTAAGCGGGAGGATTCGCAATGAGCAGTTCTTC.

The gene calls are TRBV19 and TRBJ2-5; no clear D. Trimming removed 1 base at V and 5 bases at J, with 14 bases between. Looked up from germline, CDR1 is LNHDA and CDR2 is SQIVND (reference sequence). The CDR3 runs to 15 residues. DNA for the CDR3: TGTGCCAGTAGTATAGCTGTTGACCGCCGGGAGACCCAGTACTTC. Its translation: CASSIAVDRRETQYF.

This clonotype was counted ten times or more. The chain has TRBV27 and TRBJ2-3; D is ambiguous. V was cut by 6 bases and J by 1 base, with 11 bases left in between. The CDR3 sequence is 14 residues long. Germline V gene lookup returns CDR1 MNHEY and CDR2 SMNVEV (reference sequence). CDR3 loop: CASSILTGTDTQYF. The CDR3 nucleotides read TGTGCCAGCAGCATACTCACAGGCACAGATACGCAGTATTTT.